These 12 T cell receptor beta chains were sequenced from one sample in a study of CD8+ T cells in alopecia areata. RNA extraction and reverse transcription yielded cDNA as sequencing template. Profiling relied on immunoSEQ multiplex PCR, and the TCRdb table lists in-frame clones only, not all of them. The sample lists approximately 99,000 clones, 55% to 75% occurring once. The sample taken for sequencing was CD8+ T cells sorted from blood. Receptor source: a human donor in good health.

Only a few counts were recorded for this clone. V usage is TRBV7-9 and J usage is TRBJ2-7; D gene unclear. Per germline, CDR1 SEHNR and CDR2 FQNEAQ (reference sequence). The germline V and J ends were trimmed by 5 bases and 4 bases, with 9 bases remaining between them. This CDR3 contains 12 residues. The CDR3: CASSNGLYEQYF. The CDR3 DNA sequence: TGTGCCAGCAGCAACGGGCTGTACGAGCAGTACTTC.

This chain joins TRBV4-3 and TRBJ1-1, with unresolved D. Trimming shortened V by 8 bases and J by 1 base, and 32 bases separated the two germline ends. From germline, CDR1 is LGHNA and CDR2 YSLEER. This CDR3 spans 20 amino acids. The CDR3 DNA sequence: TGCGCCAGCGGACGTCCCGCAAAAACCAAGGACCGGGGAAAGAACACTGAAGCTTTCTTT. It is translated as CASGRPAKTKDRGKNTEAFF.

The chain has TRBV29-1 and TRBJ2-5; unclear D gene. V lost 7 bases, J lost 5 bases, and 14 bases lay in between. Germline V CDR1 and CDR2: SQVTM, ANQGSEA. CDR3 length: 12 amino acids. CDR3 sequence reads: CSGLGIGETQYF. The DNA of the CDR3 is TGCAGCGGCCTGGGGATAGGGGAGACCCAGTACTTC.

A few counts support this clone. The rearrangement uses TRBV5-6 and TRBJ2-7; D might be TRBD2 (6 bases). Trimming pared 0 bases from V and 11 bases from J, leaving 12 bases between. The CDR3 is made up of 12 amino acids. Germline CDR1 and CDR2: SGHDT and YYEEEE. CDR3 in DNA: TGTGCCAGCAGCTTGGGATCGGGCGGGGAGTACTTC. Amino acid sequence: CASSLGSGGEYF.

The chain joins TRBV11-2 to TRBJ2-3, with D perhaps TRBD2 (6 bases). V shed 5 bases and J shed 3 bases, with 12 bases lying between them. Germline assignment: CDR1 SGHAT and CDR2 FQNNGV. The CDR3 extends over 14 amino acids. CDR3 region: CASSLGRGTDTQYF. CDR3 coding DNA: TGTGCCAGCAGCCTTGGACGGGGGACAGATACGCAGTATTTT. The variable domain in full, with the rest retrieved from reference TRBV11-2 and TRBJ2-3, is EAGVAQSPRYKIIEKRQSVAFWCNPISGHATLYWYQQILGQGPKLLIQFQNNGVVDDSQLPKDRFSAERLKGVDSTLKIQPAKLEDSAVYLCASSLGRGTDTQYFGPGTRLTVL.

This clone was observed a few times. The V gene is TRBV4-3, the J gene TRBJ1-4; no clear D gene. The germline V and J ends were trimmed by 0 bases and 0 bases, with 8 bases remaining between them. The CDR3 has 16 residues. The germline gives CDR1 LGHNA, CDR2 YSLEER. This CDR3 is CASSQEDGTTNEKLFF. The CDR3 region has the DNA TGCGCCAGCAGCCAAGAGGACGGAACAACTAATGAAAAACTGTTTTTT.

The rearrangement joins TRBV2 to TRBJ2-2; D unresolved. The CDR3 contains 12 residues. Germline V gene sequence: CDR1 SNHLY, CDR2 FYNNEI. With 4 bases removed from V and 6 bases from J, the gap between germline ends came to 6 bases. The CDR3 sequence is CASSVASGELFF. In DNA, the CDR3 is TGTGCCAGCAGTGTAGCTTCCGGGGAGCTGTTTTTT.

The chain links TRBV4-2 to TRBJ1-2; D is undetermined. Per germline, CDR1 LGHNA and CDR2 YNFKEQ. Deletions cut 1 base from V and 8 bases from J, with 5 bases between. This CDR3 contains 11 residues. The CDR3 coding sequence is TGTGCCAGCAGCCAAGGGGGAGGCTACACCTTC. Residues: CASSQGGGYTF.

The CDR3 DNA reads as TGTGCCTGGAGTGGAGGGACAATTGAAAAACTGTTTTTT. Protein sequence: CAWSGGTIEKLFF. The chain has TRBV30 and TRBJ1-4, with D maybe TRBD1 (6 bases). V was shortened by 1 base and J by 7 bases, with 10 bases between the two germline ends. Germline CDR1 GTSNPN, CDR2 SVGIG (reference sequence). The CDR3 loop spans 13 amino acids. The full variable domain, completed using reference TRBV30 and TRBJ1-4, is SQTIHQWPATLVQPVGSPLSLECTVEGTSNPNLYWYRQAAGRGLQLLFYSVGIGQISSEVPQNLSASRPQDRQFILSSKKLLLSDSGFYLCAWSGGTIEKLFFGSGTQLSVL.

This clone showed up just a few times. V gene TRBV9 combines with J gene TRBJ1-2, with unresolved D. The CDR3 totals 15 residues. The germline V gene encodes CDR1 SGDLS and CDR2 YYNGEE. Trimming left V 4 bases short and J 4 bases short, with 17 bases between. CDR3 nucleotide sequence: TGTGCCAGCAGCTTAAACCGTGATGGGATCTATGGCTACACCTTC. This codes for CASSLNRDGIYGYTF. Complete variable domain (other parts from reference TRBV9 and TRBJ1-2): DSGVTQTPKHLITATGQRVTLRCSPRSGDLSVYWYQQSLDQGLQFLIQYYNGEERAKGNILERFSAQQFPDLHSELNLSSLELGDSALYFCASSLNRDGIYGYTFGSGTRLTVV.

The V gene is TRBV9, the J gene TRBJ2-1; 14 nucleotides align to TRBD2. V lost 0 bases and J lost 9; bases outside the gene matches: 2. This CDR3 has 15 amino acids. The germline CDR1 and CDR2 sequences are SGDLS and YYNGEE. CDR3 nucleotides: TGTGCCAGCAGCGTAGATGGGACTAGCGGGGGTGAGCAGTTCTTC. It translates to CASSVDGTSGGEQFF.

CDR3 DNA: TGCAGTGGGGGGCCCGTCTCCGGCTACACCTTC. This sequence encodes CSGGPVSGYTF. This chain connects TRBV20-1 to TRBJ1-2, with D perhaps matching TRBD1 (6 bases). Germline CDR1 and CDR2: DFQATT and SNEGSKA (reference sequence). The CDR3 contains 11 residues. V was trimmed by 7 bases and J by 8 bases, leaving 14 bases between them.